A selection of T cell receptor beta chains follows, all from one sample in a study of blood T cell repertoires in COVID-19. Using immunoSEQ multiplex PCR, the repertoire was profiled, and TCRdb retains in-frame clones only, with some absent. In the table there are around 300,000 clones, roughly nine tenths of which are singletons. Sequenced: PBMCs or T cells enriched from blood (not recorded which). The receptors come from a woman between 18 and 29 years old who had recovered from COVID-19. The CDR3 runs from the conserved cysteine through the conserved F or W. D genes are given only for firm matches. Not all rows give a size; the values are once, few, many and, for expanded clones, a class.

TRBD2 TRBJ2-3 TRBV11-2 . CASGVLAGADTQYF TGTGCCAGCGGCGTCCTAGCGGGGGCGGATACGCAGTATTTT
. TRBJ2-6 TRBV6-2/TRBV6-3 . CASSYSGSSGANVLTF TGTGCCAGCAGTTACTCAGGGAGCTCTGGGGCCAACGTCCTGACTTTC
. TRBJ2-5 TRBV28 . CASSFRQQGATQYF TGTGCCAGCAGTTTTCGGCAGCAGGGTGCGACCCAGTACTTC
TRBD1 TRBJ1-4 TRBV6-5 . CASRSRTGVEKLFF TGTGCCAGCAGAAGCAGGACAGGGGTGGAAAAACTGTTTTTT
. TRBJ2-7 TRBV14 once CASSPTQGRLSYEQYF TGTGCCAGCAGCCCGACCCAGGGCCGATTATCCTACGAGCAGTACTTC
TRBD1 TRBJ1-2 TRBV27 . CASSLVPSTGRAGGYTF TGTGCCAGCAGTTTGGTCCCCTCGACAGGGCGCGCGGGCGGCTACACCTTC
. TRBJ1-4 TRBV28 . CASSSPGSNEKLFF TGTGCCAGCAGTTCACCCGGGTCTAATGAAAAACTGTTTTTT
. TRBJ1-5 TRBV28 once CASSDSFNQPQHF TGTGCCAGCAGTGACAGCTTCAATCAGCCCCAGCATTTT
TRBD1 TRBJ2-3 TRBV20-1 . CSASYDRGLDTQYF TGCAGTGCTAGTTACGACAGGGGGCTGGATACGCAGTATTTT
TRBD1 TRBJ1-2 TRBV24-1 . CATSLFMDRGTISNYGYTF TGTGCCACCAGTCTTTTTATGGACAGGGGCACCATCTCTAACTATGGCTACACCTTC
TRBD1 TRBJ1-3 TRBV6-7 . CASIIGTGTGLSVSGNTIYF TGTGCCAGCATCATAGGAACCGGGACAGGGTTATCTGTAAGCGGAAACACCATATATTTT
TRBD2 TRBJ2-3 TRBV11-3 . CASSPGLVSGTDTQYF TGTGCCAGCAGCCCCGGACTAGTTTCGGGGACAGATACGCAGTATTTT